This T cell receptor beta chain was captured in a study of blood T cell repertoires in COVID-19. Study summary: Acute-phase and convalescent COVID-19 samples originated in the United States, Italy and Spain. PBMCs, B-cell-depleted T cells, or T cells provided the cDNA or gDNA that made up the material.

Assay used: immunoSEQ multiplex PCR; TCRdb lists only in-frame clones, some missing. The data contain about 150,000 clones, 88% of them singletons. Germline CDR1 GTSNPN, CDR2 SVGIG (reference sequence). The CDR3 contains 11 residues. With V trimmed by 5 bases and J by 9 bases, 6 bases remained unmatched. This receptor was identified in a woman in her 70s with acute or convalescent COVID-19. The sequenced material came from peripheral blood. This chain uses TRBV30 with TRBJ1-1; 7 bases match TRBD1. CDR3 DNA: TGTGCCTGGGGGAAGGGACAGAAAGCTTTCTTT. Its protein product is CAWGKGQKAFF.